This is a list of T cell receptor beta chains from one sample in a study of cytomegalovirus exposure and HLA in healthy donors. Using immunoSEQ multiplex PCR, the repertoire was profiled, and TCRdb retains in-frame clones only, with some absent. This table holds 110,000 or so clones, over 75% found once. The material sequenced was PBMCs. These receptors originate from a woman in her thirties or forties in good health and CMV-seropositive. Each CDR3 is given with its conserved first and last residue. The D gene is left open where the match is weak. Size is omitted from some rows. Given values are once, few, many or a class for expanded clones.

cdr3_length	v_call	j_call	clone_size	d_call	cdr3_nt	cdr3_aa
15	TRBV28	TRBJ2-1	.	.	TGTGCCAGCAGTTCCGGGACTGACTTTTACAATGAGCAGTTCTTC	CASSSGTDFYNEQFF
16	TRBV28	TRBJ1-1	.	.	TGTGCCAGCAGTCTCCCACGACGGGGTCCGAACACTGAAGCTTTCTTT	CASSLPRRGPNTEAFF
14	TRBV27	TRBJ1-1	.	.	TGTGCCAGCATCTCAACGGGGGGGGACACTGAAGCTTTCTTT	CASISTGGDTEAFF
14	TRBV5-1	TRBJ2-1	.	TRBD1	TGCGCCAGCAGAGCCGGGACAGGGGGGATTGAGCAGTTCTTC	CASRAGTGGIEQFF
14	TRBV2	TRBJ2-1	.	TRBD2	TGTGCCACCCATGAGACTAGCGGACAAAATGAGCAGTTCTTC	CATHETSGQNEQFF
19	TRBV18	TRBJ2-2	.	TRBD2	TGTGCCAGCTCACCAAGGGGGCTAGCGGGAGGCTCGAACACCGGGGAGCTGTTTTTT	CASSPRGLAGGSNTGELFF
16	TRBV5-1	TRBJ2-1	.	.	TGCGCCAGCAGCTTGGTAGGGAGATCCGGATACAATGAGCAGTTCTTC	CASSLVGRSGYNEQFF
14	TRBV11-2	TRBJ2-7	.	.	TGTGCCAGCAGCTTTGTACTAGGTTTGTGGGAGCAGTACTTC	CASSFVLGLWEQYF
14	TRBV6-5	TRBJ2-5	.	TRBD2	TGTGCCAGCGCCCGGAGCGGGAGCCCAGAGACCCAGTACTTC	CASARSGSPETQYF
16	TRBV9	TRBJ2-7	once	TRBD1	TGTGCCAGCAGCGCATTTCGGGACAGGAGCTCCTACGAGCAGTACTTC	CASSAFRDRSSYEQYF
14	TRBV14	TRBJ2-4	once	.	TGTGCCAGCAGTCGAGGATTAGCCAAAAACATTCAGTACTTC	CASSRGLAKNIQYF
14	TRBV9	TRBJ2-5	few	.	TGTGCCAGCAGCGTAGGGGGGCTCAGGGAGACCCAGTACTTC	CASSVGGLRETQYF
16	TRBV7-8	TRBJ2-2	.	TRBD2	TGTGCCAGCAGATCCTATAGCGGGACAAACACCGGGGAGCTGTTTTTT	CASRSYSGTNTGELFF
15	TRBV7-9	TRBJ1-5	.	TRBD1	TGTGCCAGCAGCTTAGGGTCAGGGGGGTATCAGCCCCAGCATTTT	CASSLGSGGYQPQHF
14	TRBV5-1	TRBJ2-1	.	TRBD2	TGCGCCAGCAGCTTGGCAGCGGGACGGAATGAGCAGTTCTTC	CASSLAAGRNEQFF
15	TRBV7-9	TRBJ1-1	once	.	TGTGCCAGCAGCTTAGTTTTCAGGATGAACACTGAAGCTTTCTTT	CASSLVFRMNTEAFF
12	TRBV18	TRBJ2-7	.	.	TGTGCCAGCTCACCCGCAGGGCACGAGCAGTACTTC	CASSPAGHEQYF
17	TRBV4-3	TRBJ2-2	.	.	TGCGCCAGCAGCCCCTTACAGTCCCCCGAGTACACCGGGGAGCTGTTTTTT	CASSPLQSPEYTGELFF
14	TRBV7-9	TRBJ2-7	.	TRBD1	TGTGCCAGCAGCTTTACAGGGGCTAGCCACGAGCAGTACTTC	CASSFTGASHEQYF
18	TRBV11-2	TRBJ1-2	.	TRBD1	TGTGCCAGCAGCTTAGGACCGGACAGGGGGCGAATGGGCGATGGCTACACCTTC	CASSLGPDRGRMGDGYTF
13	TRBV6-1	TRBJ2-7	once	.	TGTGCCAGCATGGGGGCAAGGACCTACGAGCAGTACTTC	CASMGARTYEQYF
18	TRBV11-2	TRBJ1-6	.	.	TGTGCCAGCAGCTTAGCCCGGGTCTCAAGCTCCTATAATTCACCCCTCCACTTT	CASSLARVSSSYNSPLHF
12	TRBV4-1	TRBJ2-1	.	.	TGCGCCAGCAGCTCCCAGTACAATGAGCAGTTCTTC	CASSSQYNEQFF
17	TRBV28	TRBJ2-5	.	TRBD2	TGTGCCAGCAGTTCCGCGCGGACTAGCGGGAGCGAAGGGACCCAGTACTTC	CASSSARTSGSEGTQYF
16	TRBV6-1	TRBJ2-3	.	.	TGTGCCAGCAGTGCCTGGGGGACATTAAGCACAGATACGCAGTATTTT	CASSAWGTLSTDTQYF
13	TRBV11-2	TRBJ2-4	.	TRBD1	TGTGCCAGCAGCTTACTAGAAGGACAGGAGCAGTACTTC	CASSLLEGQEQYF
16	TRBV9	TRBJ1-2	.	.	TGTGCCAGCAGCGTAAATGTTGTTGACAGGATATATGGCTACACCTTC	CASSVNVVDRIYGYTF
16	TRBV5-1	TRBJ2-4	few	TRBD1	TGCGCCAGCAGTCCGGGACAGGGGGCTTCCAAAAACATTCAGTACTTC	CASSPGQGASKNIQYF
15	TRBV6-5	TRBJ1-5	.	TRBD1	TGTGCCAGCAATCCGGACAGGTGGGACAATCAGCCCCAGCATTTT	CASNPDRWDNQPQHF
15	TRBV6-5	TRBJ2-7	once	TRBD2	TGTGCCAGCAGTTATACTAGCGGGGGCTCCTACGAGCAGTACTTC	CASSYTSGGSYEQYF
14	TRBV29-1	TRBJ2-7	few	TRBD2	TGCAGCGCAGAGCTAGCGGGAGGTTCCCACGAGCAGTACTTC	CSAELAGGSHEQYF
16	TRBV4-1	TRBJ2-1	.	TRBD2	TGCGCCAGCAGCCAAGGGACTAGCGGGAGTATCAATGAGCAGTTCTTC	CASSQGTSGSINEQFF
14	TRBV28	TRBJ2-7	.	.	TGTGCCAGCAGTTTGTCCCACCGAGCGGTAGAGCAGTACTTC	CASSLSHRAVEQYF
16	TRBV2	TRBJ2-4	.	TRBD2	TGTGCCAGCAGTGTCCGACGGGGGGTAGCCAAAAACATTCAGTACTTC	CASSVRRGVAKNIQYF
14	TRBV5-1	TRBJ2-3	.	.	TGCGCCAGCAGCTTGGTACAGGGCACAGATACGCAGTATTTT	CASSLVQGTDTQYF
15	TRBV7-2	TRBJ1-1	.	TRBD1	TGTGCCAGCAGCGCCTGGACAGGGATAAGCACTGAAGCTTTCTTT	CASSAWTGISTEAFF
13	TRBV18	TRBJ2-7	.	.	TGTGCCAGCTCACCACCGAGCTCCTACGAGCAGTACTTC	CASSPPSSYEQYF
15	TRBV11-2	TRBJ2-7	.	TRBD1	TGTGCCAGCAGCTTAGCAGGCAGGACAGGGTACGAGCAGTACTTC	CASSLAGRTGYEQYF
13	TRBV28	TRBJ1-2	.	.	TGTGCCAGCAGTCCCTTCTCGACACGTGGCTACACCTTC	CASSPFSTRGYTF
16	TRBV28	TRBJ2-1	.	TRBD1	TGTGCCAGCAGCCAGGGGGCCCCTGGCTCCTACAATGAGCAGTTCTTC	CASSQGAPGSYNEQFF
14	TRBV6-5	TRBJ2-2	.	.	TGTGCCAGCAGTCGGCAGGGAGGAACCGGGGAGCTGTTTTTT	CASSRQGGTGELFF
15	TRBV18	TRBJ1-2	.	TRBD1	TGTGCCAGCTCACCAGGGACAGTCCTTAACTATGGCTACACCTTC	CASSPGTVLNYGYTF
15	TRBV7-9	TRBJ2-7	.	.	TGTGCCAGCAGCTTAGTCTCAGGCGGCGGGTACGAGCAGTACTTC	CASSLVSGGGYEQYF
15	TRBV25-1	TRBJ2-1	once	TRBD2	TGTGCCAGCACCGATACTAGCGGGGGTTACAATGAGCAGTTCTTC	CASTDTSGGYNEQFF
12	TRBV15	TRBJ2-7	once	TRBD2	TGTGCCACCAATAGCGGGGTAGGGGAGCAGTACTTC	CATNSGVGEQYF
13	TRBV4-1	TRBJ2-1	.	TRBD2	TGCGCCAGCAGCTTGCGGGAGCGGGATGAGCAGTTCTTC	CASSLRERDEQFF
16	TRBV5-6	TRBJ1-6	.	.	TGTGCCAGCAGCTTTTACGGGAGCTCCTATAATTCACCCCTCCACTTT	CASSFYGSSYNSPLHF
14	TRBV28	TRBJ1-5	.	.	TGTGCCAGCAGTTTATTGGAGGGGCTAAAGCCCCAGCATTTT	CASSLLEGLKPQHF
16	TRBV9	TRBJ2-5	.	TRBD2	TGTGCCAGCAGCGTAGGGACTAGCGGGGTCATGGAGACCCAGTACTTC	CASSVGTSGVMETQYF
15	TRBV21-1	TRBJ2-5	.	.	TGTGCCAGCAGCCCGAACCACTCCTCCCAAGAGACCCAGTACTTC	CASSPNHSSQETQYF
15	TRBV7-9	TRBJ2-5	.	TRBD2	TGTGCCAGCAGCTTGGGACTAGCGGGAGGGGAGACCCAGTACTTC	CASSLGLAGGETQYF